This entry lists 24 T cell receptor beta chains sequenced from one sample in a study of cytomegalovirus exposure and HLA in healthy donors. This PCR relied on a set of 60 Vbeta primers and 13 Jbeta primers. TCRdb's copy holds only in-frame clones and misses some; the assay was immunoSEQ multiplex PCR. This sample has some 55,000 clones, with around 85% found just once. What was sequenced was PBMCs. These receptor sequences come from a man in his forties in good health and CMV-seronegative.

CDR3 bases: TGTGCCAGCACCAGACAGGGGGCTCTTACTGAAGCTTTCTTT. Translation gives CASTRQGALTEAFF. The chain has TRBV7-9 and TRBJ1-1, with TRBD1 identical over 10 bases. In germline, CDR1 is SEHNR, CDR2 FQNEAQ (reference sequence). The CDR3 extends over 14 amino acids. V gave up 7 bases and J gave up 5 bases; unmatched junction bases: 7.

J is TRBJ1-5 and V is TRBV6-6; tentatively, D is TRBD1 (6 bases). This CDR3 is built from 15 residues. V was shortened by 10 bases and J by 5 bases, with 21 bases between the two germline ends. Germline CDR1 and CDR2: MNHNY and SVGAGI (reference sequence). CDR3 sequence (DNA): TGTGCCACCCTCGAAGGGGGTATAGGGCATCAGCCCCAGCATTTT. This gives the protein CATLEGGIGHQPQHF.

J is TRBJ2-3 and V is TRBV5-1; tentative D call: TRBD2 (5 bases). Per the germline V gene, CDR1 is SGHRS and CDR2 is YFSETQ. The V end was cut by 0 bases, the J end by 3 bases, with 17 bases between. The CDR3 consists of 17 residues. The CDR3 DNA sequence: TGCGCCAGCAGCTTGGTATGGAGCGGTGGTGGAACAGATACGCAGTATTTT. Protein: CASSLVWSGGGTDTQYF.

CDR3 DNA sequence: TGTGCCAGCAGCGTAGCAGCGGGGGGCCCCAGTGAGCAGTTCTTC. This encodes CASSVAAGGPSEQFF. The rearrangement uses TRBV9 and TRBJ2-1; 9 bases map to TRBD2. Per the germline V gene, CDR1 is SGDLS and CDR2 is YYNGEE. This CDR3 is built from 15 residues. V lost 0 bases and J lost 9; bases outside the gene matches: 7.

This clone was observed a handful of times. The V and J genes are TRBV5-1 and TRBJ1-4, with 7 nucleotides matching TRBD1. The V and J ends lost 4 bases and 6 bases, in that order; junction bases with no gene match: 9. The length of the CDR3 is 15 residues. Germline V gene data show CDR1 as SGHRS and CDR2 as YFSETQ. The CDR3 sequence is CASSPSGTADEKLFF. CDR3 nucleotide sequence: TGCGCCAGCAGCCCTTCCGGGACAGCCGATGAAAAACTGTTTTTT.

This chain uses TRBV28 with TRBJ1-5; 7 positions agree with TRBD1. The germline CDR1 and CDR2 sequences are MDHEN and SYDVKM. J gave up 5 bases and V 7 bases, and 8 bases lay outside the gene matches. This CDR3 spans 14 amino acids. This CDR3 reads CASIENRGHQPQHF. The CDR3 bases are TGTGCCAGCATCGAAAACAGGGGACATCAGCCCCAGCATTTT.

This chain joins TRBV4-3 and TRBJ2-1; D remains unclear. The CDR3 runs to 15 residues. The V end lost 0 bases, the J end lost 6 bases, and 12 bases lay between the germline ends. Germline V lookup: CDR1 LGHNA, CDR2 YSLEER. The CDR3 region is CASSQDTALSNEQFF. The CDR3 DNA is TGCGCCAGCAGCCAAGATACAGCCCTTAGCAATGAGCAGTTCTTC.

This clone has just one count. J is TRBJ1-6 and V is TRBV6-1; no clear D gene. The CDR3 extends over 18 amino acids. Germline CDR1 reads MNHNS; CDR2 reads SASEGT. The ends were cut back, 0 bases at V and 7 bases at J, with 19 bases in the middle. CDR3 sequence reads: CASSEAFGRRVSNSPLHF. The CDR3 DNA follows: TGTGCCAGCAGTGAAGCCTTTGGCAGGCGCGTTTCGAATTCACCCCTCCACTTT.

The CDR3 sequence is CAHGGNSYEQYF. As DNA, the CDR3 is TGTGCCCACGGGGGGAACTCCTACGAGCAGTACTTC. The V and J genes are TRBV10-3 and TRBJ2-7; 7 positions agree with TRBD2. The CDR3 runs 12 residues. Germline assignment: CDR1 ENHRY and CDR2 SYGVKD. V shed 11 bases and J 0 bases; nucleotides not matched to a gene: 4.

The rearrangement uses TRBV10-1 and TRBJ2-2; TRBD1 matches 9 bases. The V segment lost 7 bases and the J segment 6 bases; nucleotides outside the gene matches: 15. The CDR3 runs 17 residues. The V gene's germline CDR1 is WNHNN and CDR2 SYGVQD (reference sequence). CDR3 protein: CASTNEQGALRPGELFF. The CDR3 DNA is TGCGCCAGCACCAACGAACAGGGGGCCTTGAGACCCGGGGAGCTGTTTTTT.

The CDR3 is CASTKKGVGTATYEQYF. For the CDR3, the DNA is TGTGCCAGTACCAAAAAAGGGGTGGGGACAGCCACCTACGAGCAGTACTTC. The chain has TRBV19 and TRBJ2-7; 7 bases are a match to TRBD1. In germline, CDR1 is LNHDA, CDR2 SQIVND (reference sequence). V dropped 7 bases and J dropped 2; count of bases not matched to a gene: 17. This CDR3 has 17 amino acids.

This chain joins TRBV28 and TRBJ1-2; 8 bases agree with TRBD1. V lost 1 base, J lost 3 bases, and 4 bases stayed unmatched. From germline, CDR1 is MDHEN and CDR2 SYDVKM. CDR3 length: 15 amino acids. CDR3 DNA sequence: TGTGCCAGCAGTTTATTACAGGGGGGGGACTATGGCTACACCTTC. It encodes CASSLLQGGDYGYTF.

There are a few counts of this clone. This chain connects TRBV6-5 to TRBJ2-1, with a tentative D call TRBD1 (6 bases). CDR3 length equals 15 residues. Between the trimmed V and J ends, which lost 6 bases and 6 bases, there was a span of 18 bases. Germline values: CDR1 MNHEY, CDR2 SVGAGI. The CDR3 spells CASSDGALGANEQFF. DNA for the CDR3: TGTGCCAGCAGCGATGGAGCCCTGGGGGCCAATGAGCAGTTCTTC.

This clone was recorded once. The rearrangement joins TRBV5-6 to TRBJ1-3, with TRBD1 matching over 7 bases. Germline lookup yields CDR1 SGHDT and CDR2 YYEEEE. J lost 4 bases, V lost 6 bases, and 7 bases had no gene match. This CDR3 contains 14 residues. The CDR3 here is CASTEGAGGNTIYF. As DNA, the CDR3 is TGTGCCAGCACGGAGGGGGCGGGAGGAAACACCATATATTTT.

The chain has TRBV5-4 and TRBJ2-2; the D gene is possibly TRBD1 (5 bases). V lost 0 bases and J 7 bases, leaving 16 bases between the germline ends. This CDR3 contains 16 residues. Germline V lookup: CDR1 SGHNT, CDR2 YYREEE (reference sequence). CDR3 DNA sequence: TGTGCCAGCAGCTTGGAGGGGCAGGGTATTGGCGGGGAGCTGTTTTTT. Translating gives CASSLEGQGIGGELFF.

This chain joins TRBV5-1 and TRBJ2-2; 7 bases agree with TRBD1. This CDR3 region has 15 residues. CDR1 and CDR2 (germline): SGHRS, YFSETQ. The V and J ends lost 4 bases and 5 bases, in that order; junction bases with no gene match: 8. CDR3 sequence (DNA): TGCGCCAGCAGCCTGACAGGGAAAAGGACCGGGGAGCTGTTTTTT. Its translation: CASSLTGKRTGELFF.

The rearrangement uses TRBV29-1 and TRBJ1-1; D gene unclear. V shed 6 bases and J shed 1 base, with 6 bases lying between them. This CDR3 comprises 11 residues. Germline V gene lookup returns CDR1 SQVTM and CDR2 ANQGSEA. Written as DNA, the CDR3 is TGCAGCGTAGACAAGAACACTGAAGCTTTCTTT. It codes for CSVDKNTEAFF.

This chain connects TRBV4-2 to TRBJ1-6; unclear D gene. The V end was cut by 0 bases, the J end by 0 bases, with 9 bases between. CDR3 length: 17 amino acids. Germline CDR1 and CDR2: LGHNA and YNFKEQ. The CDR3: CASSQEIWSSYNSPLHF. Here the CDR3 DNA reads TGTGCCAGCAGCCAAGAAATTTGGAGCTCCTATAATTCACCCCTCCACTTT.

This chain joins TRBV5-6 and TRBJ1-4; 7 bases agree with TRBD1. The germline V gene has CDR1 SGHDT and CDR2 YYEEEE. With 3 bases clipped from V and 4 bases from J, the junction kept 9 bases outside the gene matches. CDR3 length equals 16 residues. CDR3: CASSWGTEISNEKLFF. CDR3 DNA sequence: TGTGCCAGCAGCTGGGGGACAGAAATAAGTAATGAAAAACTGTTTTTT.

The chain employs TRBV7-9 and TRBJ2-7; 8 bases map to TRBD2. V dropped 4 bases and J dropped 2; count of bases not matched to a gene: 7. This CDR3 contains 15 residues. The germline CDR1 and CDR2 sequences are SEHNR and FQNEAQ (reference sequence). CDR3 in DNA: TGTGCCAGCAGCTGGGGGACTAGTACAACCTACGAGCAGTACTTC. This gives the protein CASSWGTSTTYEQYF.

The chain uses TRBV7-2 and TRBJ1-4, with no clear D. Germline assignment: CDR1 SGHTA and CDR2 FQGNSA. The CDR3 extends over 16 amino acids. With 0 bases removed from V and 4 bases from J, the gap between germline ends came to 12 bases. CDR3 region: CASSLAGREFNEKLFF. The CDR3 bases are TGTGCCAGCAGCTTAGCCGGGAGAGAATTTAATGAAAAACTGTTTTTT.

The chain carries TRBV4-3 and TRBJ1-5; no reliable D call. CDR3 length equals 15 residues. CDR1 LGHNA and CDR2 YSLEER come from the germline V gene. With 0 bases removed from V and 3 bases from J, the gap between germline ends came to 9 bases. The CDR3 sequence: CASSQDVQDNQPQHF. The CDR3 coding sequence is TGCGCCAGCAGCCAAGATGTCCAGGACAATCAGCCCCAGCATTTT.

V usage is TRBV5-1 and J usage is TRBJ2-2; 8 nucleotides agree with TRBD1. The CDR3 length is 17 residues. CDR1 SGHRS and CDR2 YFSETQ come from the germline V gene. V was pared by 5 bases and J by 4 bases, with 13 bases of the junction left unmatched. CDR3 nucleotide sequence: TGCGCCAGCAGTAGGTTCACCGGGACAGGCATCACCGGGGAGCTGTTTTTT. This encodes CASSRFTGTGITGELFF.

This sequence joins TRBV19 and TRBJ2-5, with 13 bases identical to TRBD2. This CDR3 spans 15 amino acids. The germline CDR1 and CDR2 sequences are LNHDA and SQIVND (reference sequence). The ends lost 4 bases at V and 5 bases at J; junction bases unmatched: 4. This CDR3 reads CASSTLLAGGETQYF. In DNA, the CDR3 is TGTGCCAGTAGTACCCTACTAGCGGGGGGGGAGACCCAGTACTTC.